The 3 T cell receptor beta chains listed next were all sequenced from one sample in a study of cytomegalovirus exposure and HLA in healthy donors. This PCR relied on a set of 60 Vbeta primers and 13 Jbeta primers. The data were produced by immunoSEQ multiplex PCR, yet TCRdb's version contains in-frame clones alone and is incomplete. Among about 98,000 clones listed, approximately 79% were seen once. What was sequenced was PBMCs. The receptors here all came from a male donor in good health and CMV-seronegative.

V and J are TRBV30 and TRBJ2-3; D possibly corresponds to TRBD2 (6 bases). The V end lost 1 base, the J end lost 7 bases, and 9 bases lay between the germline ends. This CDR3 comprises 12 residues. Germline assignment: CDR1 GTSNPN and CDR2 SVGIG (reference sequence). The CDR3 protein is CAWSGRDYTQYF. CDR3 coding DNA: TGTGCCTGGAGTGGGAGGGACTATACGCAGTATTTT.

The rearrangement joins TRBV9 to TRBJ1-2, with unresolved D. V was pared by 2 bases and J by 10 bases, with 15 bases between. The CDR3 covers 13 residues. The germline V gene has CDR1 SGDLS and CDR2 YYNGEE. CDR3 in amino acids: CASSVAMGAPYTF. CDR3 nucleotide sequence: TGTGCCAGCAGCGTGGCCATGGGCGCCCCCTACACCTTC.

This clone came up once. The CDR3 coding sequence is TGTGCCAGCAGCTTGAAACGGGGTGGCACCGGGGAGCTGTTTTTT. It codes for CASSLKRGGTGELFF. J is TRBJ2-2 and V is TRBV5-4; tentatively, D is TRBD2 (5 bases). This CDR3 has 15 residues. The germline gives CDR1 SGHNT, CDR2 YYREEE (reference sequence). The V end lost 1 base, the J end lost 4 bases, and 11 bases lay between the germline ends.